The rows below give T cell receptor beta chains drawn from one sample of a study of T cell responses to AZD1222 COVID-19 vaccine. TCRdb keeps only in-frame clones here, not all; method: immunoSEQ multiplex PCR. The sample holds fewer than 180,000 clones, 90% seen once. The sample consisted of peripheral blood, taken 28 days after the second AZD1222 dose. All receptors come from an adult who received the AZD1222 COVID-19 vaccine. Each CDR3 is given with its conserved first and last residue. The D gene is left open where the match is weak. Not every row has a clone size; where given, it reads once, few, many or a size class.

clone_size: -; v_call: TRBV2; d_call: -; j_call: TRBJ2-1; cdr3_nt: TGTGCCAGCAGTTCTCGGAGAGGGTCCTACAATGAGCAGTTCTTC; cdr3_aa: CASSSRRGSYNEQFF
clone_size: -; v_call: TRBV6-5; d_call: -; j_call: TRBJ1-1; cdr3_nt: TGTGCCAGCAGTTACTCGATTTGGGAAGTTGAAGCTTTCTTT; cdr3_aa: CASSYSIWEVEAFF
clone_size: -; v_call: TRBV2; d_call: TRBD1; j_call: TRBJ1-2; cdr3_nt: TGTGCCAGTTTCCCCGGGACAGGGGCGACAGTAGGGTATGGCTACACCTTC; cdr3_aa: CASFPGTGATVGYGYTF
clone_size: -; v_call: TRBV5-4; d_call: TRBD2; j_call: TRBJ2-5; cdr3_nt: TGTGCCAGCACCCAGGGACTAGCGGGAGGTGGGGAGACCCAGTACTTC; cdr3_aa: CASTQGLAGGGETQYF
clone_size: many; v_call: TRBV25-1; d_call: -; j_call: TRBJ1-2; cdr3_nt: TGTGCCAGCAGTAACGCCCTCCACTATGGCTACACCTTC; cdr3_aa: CASSNALHYGYTF
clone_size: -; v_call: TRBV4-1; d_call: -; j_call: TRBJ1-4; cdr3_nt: TGCGCCAGCAGCCACCAATTGAGGAATGAAAAACTGTTTTTT; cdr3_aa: CASSHQLRNEKLFF
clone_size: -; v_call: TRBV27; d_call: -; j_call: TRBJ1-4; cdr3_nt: TGTGCCAGCAGACTAAGGGGGGCCGGGGAAAAACTGTTTTTT; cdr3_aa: CASRLRGAGEKLFF
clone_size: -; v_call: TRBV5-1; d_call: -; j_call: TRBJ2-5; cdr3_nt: TGCGCCAGCAGCGTACGGACGGAACAAGAGACCCAGTACTTC; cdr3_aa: CASSVRTEQETQYF
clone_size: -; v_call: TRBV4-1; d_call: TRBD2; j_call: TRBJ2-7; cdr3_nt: TGCGCCACCCCGGTTATAGCGGGCGGGAGGGGTTACGAGCAGTACTTC; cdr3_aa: CATPVIAGGRGYEQYF
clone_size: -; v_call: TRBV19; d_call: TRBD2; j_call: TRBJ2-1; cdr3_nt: TGTGCCACCTCCCCCCGAGGGACTAGCGGATCTGGGGGCTACAATGAGCAGTTCTTC; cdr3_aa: CATSPRGTSGSGGYNEQFF
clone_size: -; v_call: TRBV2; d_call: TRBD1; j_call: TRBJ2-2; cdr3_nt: TGTGCCAGCAGTCTCTGGGGACAGGGGGCTGCCGGGGAGCTGTTTTTT; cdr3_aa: CASSLWGQGAAGELFF
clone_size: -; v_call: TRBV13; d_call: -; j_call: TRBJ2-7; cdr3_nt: TGTGCCAGCAGCAAAGAAGACAGATTTAGCTCCTACGAGCAGTACTTC; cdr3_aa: CASSKEDRFSSYEQYF
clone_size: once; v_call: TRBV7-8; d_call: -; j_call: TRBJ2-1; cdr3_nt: TGTGCCAGCAGCTCCTCCGGGGCCTACAATGAGCAGTTCTTC; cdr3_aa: CASSSSGAYNEQFF
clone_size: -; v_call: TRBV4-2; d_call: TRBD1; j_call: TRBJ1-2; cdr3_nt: TGTGCCAGCAGCCAAGATCAAAGGTTGGACAGGGGAAACTATGGCTACACCTTC; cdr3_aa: CASSQDQRLDRGNYGYTF
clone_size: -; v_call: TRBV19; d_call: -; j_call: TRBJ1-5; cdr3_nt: TGTGCCAGTAGTATACCCTGGACAGTCAATCAGCCCCAGCATTTT; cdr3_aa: CASSIPWTVNQPQHF
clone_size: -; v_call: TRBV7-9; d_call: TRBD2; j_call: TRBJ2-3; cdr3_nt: TGTGCCAGCAGACCTCTAGCGGGCGCAGATACGCAGTATTTT; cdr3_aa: CASRPLAGADTQYF
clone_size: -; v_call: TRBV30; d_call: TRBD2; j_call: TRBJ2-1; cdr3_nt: TGTGCCTGGCGGAATCGCGGACTAGCGGTACTCAGCTCCTACAATGAGCAGTTCTTC; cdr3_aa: CAWRNRGLAVLSSYNEQFF
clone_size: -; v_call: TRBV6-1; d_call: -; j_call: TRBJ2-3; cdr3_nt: TGTGCCAGCAGTGAAGGCGGGAAAGGGGATACGCAGTATTTT; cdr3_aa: CASSEGGKGDTQYF
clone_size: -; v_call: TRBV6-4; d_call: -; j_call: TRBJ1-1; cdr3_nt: TGTGCCAGCAGTGATGGCAGGGGAGGGTACACTGAAGCTTTCTTT; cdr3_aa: CASSDGRGGYTEAFF
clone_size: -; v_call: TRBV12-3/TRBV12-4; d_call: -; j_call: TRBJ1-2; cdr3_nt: TGTGCCAGCAGTTTGGAGGGGTATGGCTACACCTTC; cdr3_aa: CASSLEGYGYTF
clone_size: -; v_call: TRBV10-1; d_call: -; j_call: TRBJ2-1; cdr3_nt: TGCGCCAGCAGTTCCACAGGGTACAATGAGCAGTTCTTC; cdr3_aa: CASSSTGYNEQFF
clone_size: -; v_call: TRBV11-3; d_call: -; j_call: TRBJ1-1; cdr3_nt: TGTGCCAGCAGCTTGAGGGAAAACACTGAAGCTTTCTTT; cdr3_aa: CASSLRENTEAFF
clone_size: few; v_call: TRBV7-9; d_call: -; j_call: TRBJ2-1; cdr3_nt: TGTGCCAGCAGCTTAGTAGGAGTGCAGCTCGAGTTCTTC; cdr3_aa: CASSLVGVQLEFF
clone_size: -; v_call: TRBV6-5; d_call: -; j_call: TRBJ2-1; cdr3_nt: TGTGCCAGCAGTTACTCAGTAATCATGTCTAGGGATGAGCAGTTCTTC; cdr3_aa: CASSYSVIMSRDEQFF
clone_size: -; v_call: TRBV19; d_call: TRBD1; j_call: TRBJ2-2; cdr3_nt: TGTGCCAGTAGGACAGGGGGGAACACCGGGGAGCTGTTTTTT; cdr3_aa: CASRTGGNTGELFF
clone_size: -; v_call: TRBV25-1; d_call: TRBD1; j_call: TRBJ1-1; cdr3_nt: TGTGCCAGCAGTGACTGGACAGGGTCCTTTGACACTGAAGCTTTCTTT; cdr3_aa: CASSDWTGSFDTEAFF
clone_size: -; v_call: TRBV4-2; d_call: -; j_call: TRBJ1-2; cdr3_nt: TGTGCCAGCACCCCAGAGAAGACTGTAAACTATGGCTACACCTTC; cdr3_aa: CASTPEKTVNYGYTF
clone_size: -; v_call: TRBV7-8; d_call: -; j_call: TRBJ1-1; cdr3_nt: TGTGCCAGCAGCCCGTACACTGAAGCTTTCTTT; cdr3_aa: CASSPYTEAFF
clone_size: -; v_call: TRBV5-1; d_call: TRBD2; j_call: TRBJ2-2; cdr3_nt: TGCGCCAGCAGTAGTGGAGCGGGAGGAACGAACACCGGGGAGCTGTTTTTT; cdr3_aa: CASSSGAGGTNTGELFF
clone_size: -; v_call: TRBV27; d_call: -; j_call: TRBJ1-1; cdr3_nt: TGTGCCAGCAGTCCCTTACAGTTCATGAACACTGAAGCTTTCTTT; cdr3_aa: CASSPLQFMNTEAFF
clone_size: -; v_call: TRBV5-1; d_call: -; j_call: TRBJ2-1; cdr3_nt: TGCGCCAGCAGCTTGGAGGGGTTGGGTTTATTAAACAATGAGCAGTTCTTC; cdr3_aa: CASSLEGLGLLNNEQFF
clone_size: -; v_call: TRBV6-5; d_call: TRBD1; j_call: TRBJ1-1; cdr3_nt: TGTGCCAGCAGTCTACAGGGGCGAGGGGCTGAAGCTTTCTTT; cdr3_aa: CASSLQGRGAEAFF
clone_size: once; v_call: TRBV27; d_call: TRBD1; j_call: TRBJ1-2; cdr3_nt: TGTGCCAGCAGCGACGGGACAGGGGGCATTGGCTACACCTTC; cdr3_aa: CASSDGTGGIGYTF
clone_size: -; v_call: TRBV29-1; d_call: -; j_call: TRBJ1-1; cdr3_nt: TGCAGCGTTGGCAACACTGAAGCTTTCTTT; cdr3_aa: CSVGNTEAFF
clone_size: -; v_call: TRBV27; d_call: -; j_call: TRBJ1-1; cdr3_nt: TGTGCCAGCAGTTTGAGCAGGGACGCTGAAGCTTTCTTT; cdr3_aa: CASSLSRDAEAFF
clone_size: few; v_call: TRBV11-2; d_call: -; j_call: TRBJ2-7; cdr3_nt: TGTGCCAGCAGCTTAGCTTACTACGAGCAGTACTTC; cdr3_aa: CASSLAYYEQYF
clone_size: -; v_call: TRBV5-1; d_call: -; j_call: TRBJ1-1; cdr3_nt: TGCGCCAGCAGCTTGTCTTTTACCAACACTGAAGCTTTCTTT; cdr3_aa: CASSLSFTNTEAFF
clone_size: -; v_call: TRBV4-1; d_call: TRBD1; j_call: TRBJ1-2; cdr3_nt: TGCGCCAGCAGCCAAGCTCTCCCCGGGACAGGGTCTAACTATGGCTACACCTTC; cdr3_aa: CASSQALPGTGSNYGYTF
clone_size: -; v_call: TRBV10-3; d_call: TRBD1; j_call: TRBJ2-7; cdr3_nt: TGTGCCATCAGTGAGGGACAGGGAGTGGAGCAGTACTTC; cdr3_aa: CAISEGQGVEQYF
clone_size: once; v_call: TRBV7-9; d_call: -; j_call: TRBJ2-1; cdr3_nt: TGTGCCAGCAGCTCCCGGGACCTAGCTAACAATGAGCAGTTCTTC; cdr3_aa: CASSSRDLANNEQFF
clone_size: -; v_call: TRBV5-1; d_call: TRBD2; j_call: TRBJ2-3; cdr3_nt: TGCGCCAGCAGCCCGCAGGCTAGCGGGAGGACCGCAGATACGCAGTATTTT; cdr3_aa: CASSPQASGRTADTQYF
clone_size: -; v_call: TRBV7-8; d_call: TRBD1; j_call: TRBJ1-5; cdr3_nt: TGTGCCAGCAGCGCGGGACAGAGTTTCAATCAGCCCCAGCATTTT; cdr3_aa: CASSAGQSFNQPQHF
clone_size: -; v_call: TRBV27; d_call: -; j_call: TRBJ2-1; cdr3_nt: TGTGCCAGCAGCTCGGACGGAAATGAGCAGTTCTTC; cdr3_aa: CASSSDGNEQFF
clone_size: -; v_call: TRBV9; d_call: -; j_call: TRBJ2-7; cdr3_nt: TGTGCCAGCAGCGCCCGGACAGCCTACACCTACGAGCAGTACTTC; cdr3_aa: CASSARTAYTYEQYF
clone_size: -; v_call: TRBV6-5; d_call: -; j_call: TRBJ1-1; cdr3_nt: TGTGCCAGCAGAGTCACCCTGGGGACGAACACTGAAGCTTTCTTT; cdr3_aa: CASRVTLGTNTEAFF
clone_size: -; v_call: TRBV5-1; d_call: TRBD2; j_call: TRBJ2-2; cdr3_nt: TGCGCCAGCAGCTCGACTAGCGGGTATGCCGGGGAGCTGTTTTTT; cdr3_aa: CASSSTSGYAGELFF
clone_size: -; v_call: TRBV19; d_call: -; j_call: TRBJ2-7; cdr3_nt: TGTGCCAGTAGTCGGACAGATTCCTACGAGCAGTACTTC; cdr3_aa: CASSRTDSYEQYF
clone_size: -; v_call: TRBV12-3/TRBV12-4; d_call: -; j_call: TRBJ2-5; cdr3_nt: TGTGCCAGCAGCTTCGGGTTCCAAGAGACCCAGTACTTC; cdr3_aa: CASSFGFQETQYF
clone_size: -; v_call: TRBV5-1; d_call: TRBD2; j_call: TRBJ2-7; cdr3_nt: TGCGCCAGCAGCTGGTCTAGCGGGCTCCGCTCCTACGAGCAGTACTTC; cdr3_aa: CASSWSSGLRSYEQYF
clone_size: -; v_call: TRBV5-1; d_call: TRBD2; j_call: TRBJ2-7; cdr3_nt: TGCGCCAGCAGCTTGGAGCCAGCGGGAGGCTACCACTACGAGCAGTACTTC; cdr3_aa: CASSLEPAGGYHYEQYF
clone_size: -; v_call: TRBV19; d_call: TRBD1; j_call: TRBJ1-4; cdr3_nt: TGTGCCAGTAGTATCGGGGGACAGGGGGCGGAAAAACTGTTTTTT; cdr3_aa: CASSIGGQGAEKLFF
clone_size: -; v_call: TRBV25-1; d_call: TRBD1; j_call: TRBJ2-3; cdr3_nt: TGTGCCAGCAGTGAATCTGGACAGGGCACAGATACGCAGTATTTT; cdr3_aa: CASSESGQGTDTQYF
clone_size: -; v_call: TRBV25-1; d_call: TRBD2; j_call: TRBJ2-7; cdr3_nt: TGTGCCAGCAGTGAAGGACTAGCGGCTACCTACGAGCAGTACTTC; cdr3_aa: CASSEGLAATYEQYF
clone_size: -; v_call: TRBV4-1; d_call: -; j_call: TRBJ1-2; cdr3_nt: TGCGCCAGCAGCCCACACGGGACCCCATATGGCTACACCTTC; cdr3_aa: CASSPHGTPYGYTF